This TCR beta chain was found in a study of patients and donors after allogeneic stem cell transplantation. Via MiXCR, TCRdb re-called the RT-PCR reads, giving one row per CDR3 protein. This sample has 65,000 to 80,000 distinct CDR3 sequences, with roughly 29% found just once. This clonotype was found a few times. The J segment lost 4 bases and the V segment lost 4 bases, leaving 3 bases of the junction unmatched. Germline V gene sequence: CDR1 KGHSH, CDR2 LQKENI. The CDR3 is 14 amino acids. The receptor comes from a human donor who was either an allogeneic HSCT recipient or a stem cell or donor lymphocyte infusion donor (not recorded which). It is not recorded whose cells these are; they may come from a transplant donor. Sequenced input: blood, either unsorted or a sorted T cell fraction (not recorded which). This chain uses TRBV18 with TRBJ2-7; 11 bases are shared with TRBD1. This CDR3 reads CASSRGQGEYEQYF. DNA of the CDR3: TGTGCCAGCTCACGGGGACAGGGGGAATACGAGCAGTACTTC.